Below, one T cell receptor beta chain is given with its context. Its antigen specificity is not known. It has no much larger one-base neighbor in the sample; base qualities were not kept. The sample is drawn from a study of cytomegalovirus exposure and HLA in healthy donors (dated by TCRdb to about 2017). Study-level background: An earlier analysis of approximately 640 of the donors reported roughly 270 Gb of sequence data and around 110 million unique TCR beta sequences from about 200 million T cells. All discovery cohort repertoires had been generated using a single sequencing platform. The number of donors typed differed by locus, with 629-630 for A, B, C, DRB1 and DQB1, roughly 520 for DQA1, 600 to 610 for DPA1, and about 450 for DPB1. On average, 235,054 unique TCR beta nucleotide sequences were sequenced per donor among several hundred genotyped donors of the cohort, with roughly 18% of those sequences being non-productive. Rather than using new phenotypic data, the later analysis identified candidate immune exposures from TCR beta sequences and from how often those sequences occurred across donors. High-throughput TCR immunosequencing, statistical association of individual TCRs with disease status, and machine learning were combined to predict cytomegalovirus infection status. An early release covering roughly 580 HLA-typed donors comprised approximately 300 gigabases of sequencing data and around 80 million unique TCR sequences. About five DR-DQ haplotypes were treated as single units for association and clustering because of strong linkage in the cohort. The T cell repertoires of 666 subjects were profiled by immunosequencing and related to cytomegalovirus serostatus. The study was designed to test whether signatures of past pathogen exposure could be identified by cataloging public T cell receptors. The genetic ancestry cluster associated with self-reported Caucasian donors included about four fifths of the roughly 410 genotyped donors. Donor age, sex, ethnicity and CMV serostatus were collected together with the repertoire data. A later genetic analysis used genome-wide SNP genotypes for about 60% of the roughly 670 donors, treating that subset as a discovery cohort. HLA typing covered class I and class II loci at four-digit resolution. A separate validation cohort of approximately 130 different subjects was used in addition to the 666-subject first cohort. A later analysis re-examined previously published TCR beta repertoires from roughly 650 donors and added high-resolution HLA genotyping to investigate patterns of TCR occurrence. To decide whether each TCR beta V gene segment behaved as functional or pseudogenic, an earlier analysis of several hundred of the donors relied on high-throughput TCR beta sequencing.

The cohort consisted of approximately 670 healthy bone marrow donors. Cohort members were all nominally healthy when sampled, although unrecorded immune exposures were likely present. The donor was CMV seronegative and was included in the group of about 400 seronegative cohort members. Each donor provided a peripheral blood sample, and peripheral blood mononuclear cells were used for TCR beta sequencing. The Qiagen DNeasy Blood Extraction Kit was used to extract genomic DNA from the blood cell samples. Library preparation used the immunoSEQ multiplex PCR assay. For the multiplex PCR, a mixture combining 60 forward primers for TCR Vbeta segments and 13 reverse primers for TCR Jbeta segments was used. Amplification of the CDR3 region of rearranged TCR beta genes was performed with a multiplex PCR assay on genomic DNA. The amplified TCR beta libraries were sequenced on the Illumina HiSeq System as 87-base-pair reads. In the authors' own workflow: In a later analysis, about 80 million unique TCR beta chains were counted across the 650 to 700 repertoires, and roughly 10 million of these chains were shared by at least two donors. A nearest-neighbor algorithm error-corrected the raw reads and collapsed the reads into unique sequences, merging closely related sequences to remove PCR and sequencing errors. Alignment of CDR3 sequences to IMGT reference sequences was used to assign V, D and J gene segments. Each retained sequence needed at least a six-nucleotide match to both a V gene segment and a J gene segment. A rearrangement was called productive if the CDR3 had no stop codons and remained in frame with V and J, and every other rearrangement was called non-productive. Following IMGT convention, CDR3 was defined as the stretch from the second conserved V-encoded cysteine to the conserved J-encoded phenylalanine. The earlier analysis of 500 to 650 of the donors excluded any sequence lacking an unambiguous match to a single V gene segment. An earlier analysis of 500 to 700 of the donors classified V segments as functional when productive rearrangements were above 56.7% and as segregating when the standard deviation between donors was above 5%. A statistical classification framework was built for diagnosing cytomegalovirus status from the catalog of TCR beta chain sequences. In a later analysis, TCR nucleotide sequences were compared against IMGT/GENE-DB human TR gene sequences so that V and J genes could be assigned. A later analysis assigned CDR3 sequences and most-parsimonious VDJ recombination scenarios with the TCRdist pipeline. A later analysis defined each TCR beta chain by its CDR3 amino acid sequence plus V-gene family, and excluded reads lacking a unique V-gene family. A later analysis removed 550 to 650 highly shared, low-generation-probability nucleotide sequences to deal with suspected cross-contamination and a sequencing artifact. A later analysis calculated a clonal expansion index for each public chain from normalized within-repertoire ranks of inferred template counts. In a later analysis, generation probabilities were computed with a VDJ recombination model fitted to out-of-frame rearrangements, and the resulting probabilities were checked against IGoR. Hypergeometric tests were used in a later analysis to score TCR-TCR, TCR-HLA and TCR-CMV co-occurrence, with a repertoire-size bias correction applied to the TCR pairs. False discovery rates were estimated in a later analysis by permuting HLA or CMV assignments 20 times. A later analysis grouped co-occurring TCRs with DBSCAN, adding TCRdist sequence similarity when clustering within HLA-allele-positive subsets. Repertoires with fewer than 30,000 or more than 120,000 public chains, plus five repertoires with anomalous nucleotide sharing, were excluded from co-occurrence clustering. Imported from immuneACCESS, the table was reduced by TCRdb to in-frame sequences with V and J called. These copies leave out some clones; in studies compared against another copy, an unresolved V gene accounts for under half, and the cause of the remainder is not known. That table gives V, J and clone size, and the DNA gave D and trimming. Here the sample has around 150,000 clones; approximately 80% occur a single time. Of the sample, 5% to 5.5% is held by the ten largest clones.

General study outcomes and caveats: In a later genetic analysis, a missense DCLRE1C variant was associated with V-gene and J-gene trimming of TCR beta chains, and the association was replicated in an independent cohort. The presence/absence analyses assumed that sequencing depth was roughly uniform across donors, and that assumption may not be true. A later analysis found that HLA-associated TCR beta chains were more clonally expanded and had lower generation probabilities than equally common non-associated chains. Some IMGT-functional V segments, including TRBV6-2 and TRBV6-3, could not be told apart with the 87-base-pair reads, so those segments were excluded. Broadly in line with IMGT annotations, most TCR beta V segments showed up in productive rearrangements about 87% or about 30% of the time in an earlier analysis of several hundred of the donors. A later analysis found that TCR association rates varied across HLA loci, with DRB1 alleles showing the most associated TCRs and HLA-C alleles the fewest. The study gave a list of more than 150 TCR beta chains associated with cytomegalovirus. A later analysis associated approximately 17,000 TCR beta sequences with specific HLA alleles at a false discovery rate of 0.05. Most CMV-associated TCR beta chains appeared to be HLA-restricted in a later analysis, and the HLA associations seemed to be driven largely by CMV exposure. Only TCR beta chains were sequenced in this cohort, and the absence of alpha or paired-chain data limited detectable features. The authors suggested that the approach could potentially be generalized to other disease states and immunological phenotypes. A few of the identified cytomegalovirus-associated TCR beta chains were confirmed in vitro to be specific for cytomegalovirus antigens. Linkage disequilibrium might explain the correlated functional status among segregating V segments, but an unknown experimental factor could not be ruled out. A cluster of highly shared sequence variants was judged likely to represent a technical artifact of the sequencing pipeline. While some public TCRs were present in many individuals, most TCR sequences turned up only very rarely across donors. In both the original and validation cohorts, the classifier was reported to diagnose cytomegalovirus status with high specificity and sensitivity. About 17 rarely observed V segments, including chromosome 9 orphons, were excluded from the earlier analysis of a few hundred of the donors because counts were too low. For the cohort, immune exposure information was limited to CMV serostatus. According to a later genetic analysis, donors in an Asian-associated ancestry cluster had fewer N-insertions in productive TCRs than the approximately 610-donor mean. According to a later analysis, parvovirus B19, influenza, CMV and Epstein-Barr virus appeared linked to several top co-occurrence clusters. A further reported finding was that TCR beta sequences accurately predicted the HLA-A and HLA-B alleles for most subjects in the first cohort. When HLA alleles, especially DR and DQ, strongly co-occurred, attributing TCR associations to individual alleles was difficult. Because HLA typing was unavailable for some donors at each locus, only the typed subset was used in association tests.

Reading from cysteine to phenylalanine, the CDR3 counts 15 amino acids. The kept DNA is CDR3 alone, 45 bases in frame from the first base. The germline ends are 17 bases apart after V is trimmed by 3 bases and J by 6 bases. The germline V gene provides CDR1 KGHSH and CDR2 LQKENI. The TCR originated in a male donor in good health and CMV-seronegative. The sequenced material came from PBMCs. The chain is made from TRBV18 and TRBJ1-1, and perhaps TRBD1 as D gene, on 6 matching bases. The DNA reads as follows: TGTGCCAGCTCACCCCGGGGGGGGCCCTCCGCTGAAGCTTTCTTT. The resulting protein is CASSPRGGPSAEAFF.